Below, 16 T cell receptor beta chains from the same sample are listed, as sequenced in a study of metastatic and nonmetastatic thyroid tumors. Patients underwent thyroid surgery, and none had received any treatment before it. TCRdb re-clonotyped the PCR reads via MiXCR. The data hold fewer than 55,000 clones, with 16% observed a single time. Specimen: blood. The source of these receptors is a female donor with papillary thyroid cancer or a benign thyroid nodule (not recorded which). Some clones in this sample may be carry-over from other donors' samples.

This clone has at least ten counts. The chain joins TRBV16 to TRBJ2-1; 11 nucleotides match TRBD2. Germline V lookup: CDR1 KGHSY, CDR2 FQNENV. The CDR3 has 20 amino acids. V shed 7 bases, J shed 1 base, and the junction held 18 bases outside the gene matches. The CDR3 DNA is TGTGCCAGCACCCCATTATTGGGGGGTAGCGGGAGGGGGTCCTACAATGAGCAGTTCTTC. It is translated as CASTPLLGGSGRGSYNEQFF.

In this sample, this clone turned up many times. The rearrangement links TRBV28 to TRBJ1-5; D call uncertain. This CDR3 region has 15 residues. Germline CDR1 and CDR2: MDHEN and SYDVKM. Trimming took 3 bases from V and 2 from J, leaving 11 bases between them. The CDR3 DNA is TGTGCCAGCAGTTTGACTTCGGTGGGCAATCAGCCCCAGCATTTT. Translation: CASSLTSVGNQPQHF.

There are many counts of this clone. The rearrangement joins TRBV20-1 to TRBJ2-7, with 8 bases that match TRBD2. CDR1 is DFQATT and CDR2 is SNEGSKA in the germline V gene (reference sequence). The CDR3 is 15 residues long. Trimming cost V 2 bases and J 0 bases; bases outside gene matches: 6. CDR3 amino acids: CSARPLTSVSYEQYF. CDR3 DNA: TGCAGTGCTAGACCCTTGACTAGCGTCTCCTACGAGCAGTACTTC.

This clone was counted a few times. The chain couples TRBV18 to TRBJ1-1, with D maybe TRBD1 (5 bases). The CDR3 consists of 15 residues. The V gene lost 0 bases and the J gene lost 0 bases, with 8 bases spanning the gap. Germline lookup yields CDR1 KGHSH and CDR2 LQKENI. CDR3 nucleotide sequence: TGTGCCAGCTCACCACCTACAGGTCTGAACACTGAAGCTTTCTTT. Amino acid sequence: CASSPPTGLNTEAFF.

J is TRBJ1-2 and V is TRBV4-1, with D maybe TRBD1 (5 bases). Germline CDR1 is MGHRA and CDR2 is YSYEKL. Trimming removed 0 bases at V and 4 bases at J, with 18 bases between. The CDR3 has 17 amino acids. The CDR3 reads CASSQDTGAGNVYGYTF. The CDR3, as DNA: TGCGCCAGCAGCCAAGACACCGGGGCCGGGAATGTCTATGGCTACACCTTC.

A few counts support this clone. J is TRBJ1-6 and V is TRBV6-1; no clear D gene. CDR1 is MNHNS, CDR2 SASEGT, per germline. V lost 7 bases and J 4 bases, leaving 8 bases between the germline ends. This CDR3 spans 13 amino acids. CDR3: CASTRSYNSPLHF. The CDR3 bases are TGTGCCAGCACTAGATCGTATAATTCACCCCTCCACTTT.

This clone has more than one count but fewer than ten. The CDR3 reads CATSDSDRVHEQYF. CDR3 sequence (DNA): TGTGCCACCAGTGACTCCGACAGGGTCCACGAGCAGTACTTC. V gene TRBV24-1 combines with J gene TRBJ2-7, with TRBD1 matching over 7 bases. The germline CDR1 and CDR2 sequences are KGHDR and SFDVKD. This CDR3 is built from 14 residues. V shed 4 bases and J 5 bases; nucleotides not matched to a gene: 7.

This clone was recorded once. V gene TRBV5-6 combines with J gene TRBJ1-6; no firm D call. The CDR3 extends over 18 amino acids. V was trimmed by 4 bases and J by 0 bases, leaving 17 bases between them. Per germline, CDR1 SGHDT and CDR2 YYEEEE. The chain's CDR3 is CASSRYVGRSSYNSPLHF. The CDR3 DNA follows: TGTGCCAGCAGCCGTTACGTGGGCAGGAGCTCCTATAATTCACCCCTCCACTTT.

Comment on this clone: With a much larger clone just one base away, this may be a read error. This CDR3 is also generated by other DNA sequences in the sample. V and J are TRBV11-1 and TRBJ2-3, with TRBD2 identical over 10 bases. The CDR3 has 15 residues. Germline assignment: CDR1 SGHAT and CDR2 FQDESV (reference sequence). This CDR3 reads CASSRGLASTDTQYF. The CDR3 nucleotides read TGTGCCAGCAGCCGGGGACTAGCGAGCACGGATACGCAGTATTTT.

About this clone: The sample holds other DNA sequences that translate to the same CDR3. The chain is built from TRBV7-2 and TRBJ2-7, with TRBD1 matching 9 bases. Germline V gene data show CDR1 as SGHTA and CDR2 as FQGNSA. The trim removed 6 bases at V and 4 bases at J, leaving 7 bases unmatched. This CDR3 comprises 14 residues. CDR3 region: CASSPGTGRYEQYF. The CDR3 DNA reads TGTGCCAGCAGTCCCGGGACAGGGAGATACGAGCAGTACTTC.

V gene TRBV19 combines with J gene TRBJ2-1; D gene unclear. The CDR3 has 12 amino acids. Germline values: CDR1 LNHDA, CDR2 SQIVND (reference sequence). V was clipped by 3 bases and J by 10 bases, with 10 bases between them. Here the CDR3 DNA reads TGTGCCAGTAGTATGAGAAAGAACGAGCAGTTCTTC. Its protein is CASSMRKNEQFF.

This clone was counted many times. V gene TRBV2 combines with J gene TRBJ1-5, with D possibly TRBD1 on 5 matching bases. The CDR3 contains 17 residues. Germline V gene data show CDR1 as SNHLY and CDR2 as FYNNEI. The V and J ends lost 4 bases and 0 bases respectively, with 16 bases between them. CDR3 loop: CASSGALGGTSNQPQHF. The CDR3 DNA follows: TGTGCCAGCAGTGGAGCGCTGGGGGGAACTAGCAATCAGCCCCAGCATTTT.

This clone was seen at least ten times. V gene TRBV5-1 combines with J gene TRBJ2-1, with D unclear. The V and J ends lost 3 bases and 8 bases respectively, with 12 bases between them. Germline CDR1 reads SGHRS; CDR2 reads YFSETQ. The CDR3 runs 13 residues. This chain's CDR3 is CASSSLLSDEQFF. The CDR3 DNA reads as TGCGCCAGCAGCTCGCTCCTCTCTGATGAGCAGTTCTTC.

The V gene is TRBV4-2, the J gene TRBJ2-5, with TRBD2 matching over 7 bases. The V gene end was trimmed by 1 base and the J gene end by 0 bases; junction bases not matched to a gene: 8. This CDR3 comprises 17 residues. Germline V gene lookup returns CDR1 LGHNA and CDR2 YNFKEQ. CDR3 protein: CASSQAEAGRYQETQYF. In nucleotides, the CDR3 is TGTGCCAGCAGCCAAGCGGAAGCGGGGAGGTACCAAGAGACCCAGTACTTC.

The V and J genes are TRBV2 and TRBJ2-3; 7 nucleotides match TRBD2. V gave up 10 bases and J gave up 3 bases; unmatched junction bases: 16. The CDR3 totals 16 residues. The V gene's germline CDR1 is SNHLY and CDR2 FYNNEI. As DNA, the CDR3 is TGTGCCATCAGCAAAAGCTGCCGGGAGGCGACAGATACGCAGTATTTT. Amino acid sequence: CAISKSCREATDTQYF.

This clone has a count of ten or more. The CDR3 DNA sequence: TGCGCCAGCAGCCTAGGGACGACCAATGAGCAGTTCTTC. Its protein is CASSLGTTNEQFF. The chain carries TRBV5-1 and TRBJ2-1; either TRBD1 or TRBD2 may fit D (5 bases each). The CDR3 contains 13 residues. Germline V gene sequence: CDR1 SGHRS, CDR2 YFSETQ. V shed 4 bases and J shed 6 bases, with 11 bases lying between them. Filled out from reference TRBV5-1 and TRBJ2-1, the complete variable domain reads KAGVTQTPRYLIKTRGQQVTLSCSPISGHRSVSWYQQTPGQGLQFLFEYFSETQRNKGNFPGRFSGRQFSNSRSEMNVSTLELGDSALYLCASSLGTTNEQFFGPGTRLTVL.